This entry concerns a single T cell receptor (beta chain). Its antigen has not been determined. No quality values exist for individual bases; no much larger clone is one base distant. This sample was taken from a study of T cell responses to AZD1222 COVID-19 vaccine (dated by TCRdb to the early 2020s). Regarding the research as a whole: A total of approximately 230 trial participants underwent TCR sequencing, of whom some 210 received two doses of AZD1222 and some 26 received two doses of the MenACWY control vaccine. Trial participants were enrolled by age into 18-55, 56-69 and 70-plus year subgroups, with about 150, 28 and 57 TCR-sequenced participants respectively.

The CDR3 regions of human TCRbeta chains were subjected to immunosequencing. Per the authors' processing: Repertoire TCRs were checked for matches against a reference library of SARS-CoV-2-specific TCRs that had been generated using the MIRA antigen-specificity platform. Breadth was defined as the fraction of unique TCRs that were SARS-CoV-2-associated, and depth was defined as the fraction of total T cells that were SARS-CoV-2-associated. Using the MIRA data, each spike-specific TCR was assigned both to the spike region to which the TCR was reactive and to a CD4 or CD8 class. Log10-transformed breadth and depth values were compared by one-way ANOVA with Sidak's multiple comparisons tests. Drawn from immuneACCESS, this table holds only the in-frame rearrangements with V and J called that TCRdb kept. Clones are partly lost; checked studies trace under half to an unresolved V gene and leave the rest unexplained. D and trimming were read from the DNA, whereas the V and J calls and clone size are those reported in that table. This sample comprises about 200,000 clones, approximately 93% of them detected only once. Jointly, the top ten make up roughly 1% of the sample.

Via the germline V gene (reference sequence), CDR1 is LGHDT and CDR2 YNNKEL. The CDR3 goes from the cysteine to the phenylalanine over 15 residues. The DNA shown is the 45-base CDR3, in frame from base 1. V is trimmed back by 3 bases and J by 5 bases, and the junction contains 5 bases that no gene match accounts for. The label giving this sample's time point can be read as: about 28 days (+/-7) after the second vaccine dose. AZD1222 recipients given second doses at about 4 weeks or at about 12 weeks were pooled, since spike-specific TCR depth and breadth were not found to differ between the two schedules. Vaccinee samples came from UK trials COV001 and COV002, including a single-blind randomized controlled phase 2/3 trial of AZD1222 (ChAdOx1 nCoV-19) in healthy adults. For TCRbeta chain sequencing, PBMC samples from trial participants were taken at day 0 and at day 28 after the second dose. What the study reported, not specific to this receptor: Nearly half of unique spike-specific TCRs reportedly recognized epitopes outside regions mutated in the B.1.351 and B.1.1.7 variants. After two AZD1222 doses, both the breadth and the depth of spike-specific TCRs were significantly higher than at day 0 and than in MenACWY recipients. In the small 56-69-year group, the increase in depth fell short of significance, most likely because of low power. Conclusions about previously exposed vaccinees are limited because only a handful of AZD1222 recipients were SARS-CoV-2 seropositive at baseline. CD4 TCRs associated with the vaccine covered the entire spike protein, and the dominant responses were in regions 160-218 and 743-854. Because no samples from the day 14 peak response were available, repertoires could be characterized only after the peak T cell response. Participants were mostly white British and included more females than males, and it was suggested by the authors that clonal diversity may have been underestimated.

The receptor was isolated from an adult who received the AZD1222 COVID-19 vaccine. This sequence uses TRBV3-1 (or the pseudogene TRBV3-2) and TRBJ2-7, with 12 junctional bases fitting TRBD1. The sample here was peripheral blood, taken 28 days after the second AZD1222 dose. The nucleotide sequence reads TGTGCCAGCAGCCACTCCGGGACAGGGGGCCACGAGCAGTACTTC. It specifies CASSHSGTGGHEQYF.